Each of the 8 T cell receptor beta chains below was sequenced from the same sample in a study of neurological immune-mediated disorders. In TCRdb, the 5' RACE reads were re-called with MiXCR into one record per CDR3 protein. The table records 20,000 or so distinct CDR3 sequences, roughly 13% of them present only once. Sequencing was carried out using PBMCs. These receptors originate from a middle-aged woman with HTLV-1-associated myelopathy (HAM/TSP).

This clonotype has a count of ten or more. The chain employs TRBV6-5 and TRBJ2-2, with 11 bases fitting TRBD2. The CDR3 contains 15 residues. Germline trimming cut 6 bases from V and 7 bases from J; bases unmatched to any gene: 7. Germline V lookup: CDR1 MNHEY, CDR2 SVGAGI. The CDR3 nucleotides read TGTGCCAGCAGCCGTAGCGGGGGGGCTGGCGGGGAGCTGTTTTTT. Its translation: CASSRSGGAGGELFF.

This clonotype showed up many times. The CDR3 coding sequence is TGTGCCAGCAGACTAGCGGGGACCGAAGAGACCCAGTACTTC. As protein: CASRLAGTEETQYF. The chain recombines TRBV5-5 with TRBJ2-5; 10 nucleotides line up with TRBD2. Germline-derived CDR1 and CDR2 are SGHKS and YYEKEE (reference sequence). The CDR3 has 14 amino acids. V was clipped by 5 bases and J by 3 bases; unmatched bases: 4. Full variable domain (outside the CDR3, taken from reference TRBV5-5 and TRBJ2-5): DAGVTQSPTHLIKTRGQQVTLRCSPISGHKSVSWYQQVLGQGPQFIFQYYEKEERGRGNFPDRFSARQFPNYSSELNVNALLLGDSALYLCASRLAGTEETQYFGPGTRLLVL.

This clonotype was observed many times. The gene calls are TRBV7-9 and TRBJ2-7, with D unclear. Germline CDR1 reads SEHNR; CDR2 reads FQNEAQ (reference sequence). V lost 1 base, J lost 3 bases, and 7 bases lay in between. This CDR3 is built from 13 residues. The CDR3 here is CASSLGNLYEQYF. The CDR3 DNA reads TGTGCCAGCAGCTTAGGAAACCTCTACGAGCAGTACTTC.

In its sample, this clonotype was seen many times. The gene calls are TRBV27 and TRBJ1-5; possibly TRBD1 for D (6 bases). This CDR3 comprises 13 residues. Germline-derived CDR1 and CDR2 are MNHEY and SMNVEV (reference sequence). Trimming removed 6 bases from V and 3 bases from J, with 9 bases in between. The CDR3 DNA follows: TGTGCCAGCAGCACAGGGCTCAATCAGCCCCAGCATTTT. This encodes CASSTGLNQPQHF.

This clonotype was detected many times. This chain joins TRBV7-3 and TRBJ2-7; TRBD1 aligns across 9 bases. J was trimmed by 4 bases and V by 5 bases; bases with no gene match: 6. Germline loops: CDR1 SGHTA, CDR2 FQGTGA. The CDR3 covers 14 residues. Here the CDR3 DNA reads TGTGCCAGCAGCCCTAACAGGGGGCCTTACGAGCAGTACTTC. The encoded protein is CASSPNRGPYEQYF. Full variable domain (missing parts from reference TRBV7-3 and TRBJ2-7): GAGVSQTPSNKVTEKGKYVELRCDPISGHTALYWYRQSLGQGPEFLIYFQGTGAADDSGLPNDRFFAVRPEGSVSTLKIQRTERGDSAVYLCASSPNRGPYEQYFGPGTRLTVT.

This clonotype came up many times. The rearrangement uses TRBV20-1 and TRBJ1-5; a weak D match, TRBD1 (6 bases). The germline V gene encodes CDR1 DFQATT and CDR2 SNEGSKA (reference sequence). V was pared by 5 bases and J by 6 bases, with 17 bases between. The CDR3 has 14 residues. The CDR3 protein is CSAEPNRVGQPQHF. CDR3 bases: TGCAGTGCTGAACCTAACAGGGTTGGTCAGCCCCAGCATTTT.

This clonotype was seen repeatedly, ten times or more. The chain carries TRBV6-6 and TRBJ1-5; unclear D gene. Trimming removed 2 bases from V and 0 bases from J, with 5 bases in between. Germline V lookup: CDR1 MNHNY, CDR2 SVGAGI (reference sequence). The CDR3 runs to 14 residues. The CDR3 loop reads CASSYASSNQPQHF. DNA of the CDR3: TGTGCCAGCAGTTACGCAAGTAGCAATCAGCCCCAGCATTTT.

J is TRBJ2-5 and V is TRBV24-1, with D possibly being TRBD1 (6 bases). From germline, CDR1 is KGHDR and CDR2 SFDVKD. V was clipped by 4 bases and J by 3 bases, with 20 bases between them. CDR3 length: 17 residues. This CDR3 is CATSEPTDRSTKETQYF. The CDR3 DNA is TGTGCCACCAGTGAACCTACCGACAGGAGCACCAAAGAGACCCAGTACTTC.